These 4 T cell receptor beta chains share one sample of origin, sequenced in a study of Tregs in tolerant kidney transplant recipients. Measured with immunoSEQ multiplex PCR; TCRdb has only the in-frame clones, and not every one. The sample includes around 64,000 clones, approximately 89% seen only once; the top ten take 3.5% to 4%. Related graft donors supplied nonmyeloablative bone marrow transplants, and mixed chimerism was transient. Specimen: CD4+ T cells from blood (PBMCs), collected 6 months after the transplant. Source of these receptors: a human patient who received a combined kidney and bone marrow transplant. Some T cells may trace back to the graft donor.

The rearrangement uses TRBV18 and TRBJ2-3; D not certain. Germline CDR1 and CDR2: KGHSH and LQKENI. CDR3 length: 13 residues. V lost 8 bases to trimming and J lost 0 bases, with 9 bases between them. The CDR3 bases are TGTGCCAGCACCCTAACTAGCACAGATACGCAGTATTTT. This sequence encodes CASTLTSTDTQYF.

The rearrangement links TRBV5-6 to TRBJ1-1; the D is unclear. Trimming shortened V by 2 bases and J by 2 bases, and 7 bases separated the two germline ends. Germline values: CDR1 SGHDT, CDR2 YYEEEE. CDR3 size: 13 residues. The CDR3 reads CASSLHANTEAFF. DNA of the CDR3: TGTGCCAGCAGCTTACATGCAAACACTGAAGCTTTCTTT.

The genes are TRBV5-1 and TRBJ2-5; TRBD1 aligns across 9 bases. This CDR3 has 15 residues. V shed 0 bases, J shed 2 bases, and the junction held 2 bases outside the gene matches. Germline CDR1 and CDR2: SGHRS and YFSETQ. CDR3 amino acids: CASSLAGTGQETQYF. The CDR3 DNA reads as TGCGCCAGCAGCTTGGCCGGGACAGGGCAAGAGACCCAGTACTTC.

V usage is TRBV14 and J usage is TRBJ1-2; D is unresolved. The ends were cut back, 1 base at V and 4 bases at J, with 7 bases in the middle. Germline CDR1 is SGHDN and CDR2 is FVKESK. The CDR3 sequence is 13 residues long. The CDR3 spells CASSQGTSYGYTF. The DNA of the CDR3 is TGTGCCAGCAGCCAAGGCACATCCTATGGCTACACCTTC.